These 12 T cell receptor beta chains originate from one sample sequenced in a study of a mutant IDH1 vaccine in newly diagnosed glioma. Time point specified: week 47, end of study. Vaccine doses each comprised 300 ug of mutant IDH1 20-mer peptide, with topical imiquimod. Libraries were prepared by immunoSEQ multiplex PCR; TCRdb keeps only in-frame clonotypes and omits some of them. The data contain fewer than 95,000 clones, 70% to 90% of them seen just once; the ten biggest clones take up about 5.7%. These receptors have no identified antigens. Here the sequenced sample was PBMCs, taken from a glioma patient whose treatment included an IDH1 peptide vaccine. The receptors were sampled from a man aged 40-55 years with glioma.

The V gene is TRBV5-1, the J gene TRBJ2-7; D is possibly TRBD1 (7 bases). Germline V gene data show CDR1 as SGHRS and CDR2 as YFSETQ. Trimming took 4 bases from V and 0 from J, leaving 14 bases between them. The CDR3 is 15 residues long. CDR3: CASSVQGGTSYEQYF. CDR3 sequence (DNA): TGCGCCAGCAGCGTTCAGGGGGGAACCTCCTACGAGCAGTACTTC.

This sequence joins TRBV28 and TRBJ1-5; 7 positions agree with TRBD1. CDR3 length: 14 amino acids. J gave up 4 bases and V 4 bases, and 4 bases lay outside the gene matches. Germline-derived CDR1 and CDR2 are MDHEN and SYDVKM. The CDR3 coding sequence is TGTGCCAGCAGTTCCGACAGGGTTAATCAGCCCCAGCATTTT. This encodes CASSSDRVNQPQHF.

V usage is TRBV18 and J usage is TRBJ2-7; unclear D gene. Germline CDR1 KGHSH, CDR2 LQKENI. V was pared by 3 bases and J by 0 bases, with 12 bases between. The CDR3 consists of 15 residues. CDR3 DNA: TGTGCCAGCTCACCGCTACAAGGGCGCTCCTACGAGCAGTACTTC. Its protein product is CASSPLQGRSYEQYF.

The rearrangement links TRBV7-2 to TRBJ2-7; 7 positions match TRBD1. V dropped 4 bases and J dropped 5; count of bases not matched to a gene: 5. CDR3 length: 13 amino acids. Germline CDR1 and CDR2: SGHTA and FQGNSA. CDR3 in amino acids: CASSYRQGNEQYF. The DNA for the CDR3 is TGTGCCAGCAGCTACCGACAGGGAAACGAGCAGTACTTC. Full variable domain (remainder filled in from reference TRBV7-2 and TRBJ2-7): GAGVSQSPSNKVTEKGKDVELRCDPISGHTALYWYRQSLGQGLEFLIYFQGNSAPDKSGLPSDRFSAERTGGSVSTLTIQRTQQEDSAVYLCASSYRQGNEQYFGPGTRLTVT.

The chain employs TRBV5-6 and TRBJ2-7; D ambiguous. Trimming left V 0 bases short and J 3 bases short, with 10 bases between. The CDR3 spans 14 residues. Looked up from germline, CDR1 is SGHDT and CDR2 is YYEEEE. This chain's CDR3 is CASSLAALGYEQYF. As DNA, the CDR3 is TGTGCCAGCAGCTTGGCCGCCTTAGGCTACGAGCAGTACTTC.

The chain has TRBV18 and TRBJ1-3; tentatively, D is TRBD1 (6 bases). The length of the CDR3 is 17 residues. CDR1 KGHSH and CDR2 LQKENI come from the germline V gene. With 1 base removed from V and 0 bases from J, the gap between germline ends came to 13 bases. The CDR3 DNA sequence: TGTGCCAGCTCACCACTCGGTCCAGGGGCCTCTGGAAACACCATATATTTT. Translating it yields CASSPLGPGASGNTIYF.

There are a few counts of this clone. V usage is TRBV19 and J usage is TRBJ1-1; D may be TRBD1 (6 bases). Germline CDR1 LNHDA, CDR2 SQIVND (reference sequence). CDR3 size: 15 residues. With 6 bases removed from V and 1 base from J, the gap between germline ends came to 15 bases. The CDR3 is CASSQLVQGNTEAFF. Here the CDR3 DNA reads TGTGCCAGTAGCCAGTTGGTACAGGGGAACACTGAAGCTTTCTTT.

CDR3 sequence reads: CASSQGSIGDPSYEQYF. Here the CDR3 DNA reads TGCGCCAGCAGCCAAGGTAGTATCGGGGACCCCTCCTACGAGCAGTACTTC. The chain uses TRBV4-3 and TRBJ2-7, with D perhaps matching TRBD1 or TRBD2 (5 bases each). Trimming removed 1 base at V and 0 bases at J, with 16 bases between. In germline, CDR1 is LGHNA, CDR2 YSLEER. CDR3 size: 17 residues.

The table lists this clone with a few counts. V gene TRBV5-6 combines with J gene TRBJ2-7, with 7 positions matching TRBD2. The CDR3 runs to 15 residues. The germline V gene has CDR1 SGHDT and CDR2 YYEEEE. The trim removed 3 bases at V and 5 bases at J, leaving 11 bases unmatched. The CDR3 region is CASSSDPTSSHEQYF. The DNA of the CDR3 is TGTGCCAGCAGCTCCGATCCGACTAGCAGCCACGAGCAGTACTTC.

V gene TRBV7-6 combines with J gene TRBJ1-1; 7 bases agree with TRBD1. Germline V gene sequence: CDR1 SGHVS, CDR2 FNYEAQ. The CDR3 spans 16 residues. The J segment lost 0 bases and the V segment lost 5 bases, leaving 9 bases of the junction unmatched. DNA of the CDR3: TGTGCCAGCAGCCTACAGCCCGGGACAGTGAACACTGAAGCTTTCTTT. Amino acid sequence: CASSLQPGTVNTEAFF.

The V gene is TRBV6-5, the J gene TRBJ1-2, with TRBD1 as a possible D gene (6 bases). The CDR3 runs 13 residues. The germline V and J ends were trimmed by 6 bases and 4 bases, with 12 bases remaining between them. Germline V gene lookup returns CDR1 MNHEY and CDR2 SVGAGI. In DNA form, the CDR3 reads TGTGCCAGCAGCCTGGACAGCACCTATGGCTACACCTTC. It specifies CASSLDSTYGYTF.

The chain recombines TRBV5-5 with TRBJ2-7, with D perhaps matching TRBD1 (6 bases). The CDR3 totals 15 residues. The germline V gene encodes CDR1 SGHKS and CDR2 YYEKEE (reference sequence). V dropped 3 bases and J dropped 2 bases, with 15 bases sitting between them. The DNA for the CDR3 is TGTGCCAGCAGCTCCCTCCGGGACAACGCCTACGAGCAGTACTTC. Its translation: CASSSLRDNAYEQYF.